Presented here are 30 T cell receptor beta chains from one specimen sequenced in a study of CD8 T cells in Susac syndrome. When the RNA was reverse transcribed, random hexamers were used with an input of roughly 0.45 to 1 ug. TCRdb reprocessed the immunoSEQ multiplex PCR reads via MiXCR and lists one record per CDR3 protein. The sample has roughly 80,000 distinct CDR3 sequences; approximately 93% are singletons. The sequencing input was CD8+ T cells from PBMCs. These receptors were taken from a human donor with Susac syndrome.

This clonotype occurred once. The chain's CDR3 is CASSGTLAAYEQYF. The CDR3 DNA reads as TGTGCCAGCAGTGGAACACTAGCGGCCTACGAGCAGTACTTC. The chain employs TRBV2 and TRBJ2-7, with TRBD2 identical over 8 bases. Germline CDR1 is SNHLY and CDR2 is FYNNEI. This CDR3 contains 14 residues. The junction had 4 bases not matched to a gene; V was cut back by 4 bases and J by 2 bases.

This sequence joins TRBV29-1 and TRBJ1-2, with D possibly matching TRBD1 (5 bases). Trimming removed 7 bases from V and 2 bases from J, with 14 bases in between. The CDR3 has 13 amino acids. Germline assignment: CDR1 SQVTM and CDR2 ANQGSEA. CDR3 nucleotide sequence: TGCAGCGCTCCCTCAGGGTCCAACTATGGCTACACCTTC. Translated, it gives CSAPSGSNYGYTF.

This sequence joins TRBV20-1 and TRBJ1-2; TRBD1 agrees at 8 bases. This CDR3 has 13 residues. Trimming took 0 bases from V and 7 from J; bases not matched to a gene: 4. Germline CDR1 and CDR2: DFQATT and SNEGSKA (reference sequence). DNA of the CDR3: TGCAGTGCTAGAGACCCAGGGGGCGGTGGCTACACCTTC. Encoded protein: CSARDPGGGGYTF.

The CDR3 DNA follows: TGCAGTGCTAGAGATTCCGCAGGGGCTCCCCGGAACACTGAAGCTTTCTTT. Its translation: CSARDSAGAPRNTEAFF. The rearrangement joins TRBV20-1 to TRBJ1-1, with a tentative D call TRBD1 (6 bases). Per germline, CDR1 DFQATT and CDR2 SNEGSKA (reference sequence). Trimming removed 0 bases at V and 1 base at J, with 18 bases between. The CDR3 covers 17 residues.

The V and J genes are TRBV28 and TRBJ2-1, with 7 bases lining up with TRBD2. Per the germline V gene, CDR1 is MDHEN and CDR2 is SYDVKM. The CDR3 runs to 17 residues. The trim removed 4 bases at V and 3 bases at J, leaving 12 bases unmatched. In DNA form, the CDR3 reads TGTGCCAGCAGTTCGACGAAAGCGGGGATCCACTACAATGAGCAGTTCTTC. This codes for CASSSTKAGIHYNEQFF.

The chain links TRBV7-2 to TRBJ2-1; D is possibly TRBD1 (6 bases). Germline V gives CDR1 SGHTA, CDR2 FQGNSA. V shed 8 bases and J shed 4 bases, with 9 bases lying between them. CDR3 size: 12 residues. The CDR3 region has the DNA TGTGCCAGCCGGACAGCGTACAATGAGCAGTTCTTC. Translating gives CASRTAYNEQFF.

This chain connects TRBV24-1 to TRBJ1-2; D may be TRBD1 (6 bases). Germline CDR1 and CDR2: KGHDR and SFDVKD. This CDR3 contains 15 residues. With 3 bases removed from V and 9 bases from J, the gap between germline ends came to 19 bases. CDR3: CATSDPDGGERRYTF. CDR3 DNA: TGTGCCACCAGTGATCCCGACGGGGGCGAGAGGCGCTACACCTTC.

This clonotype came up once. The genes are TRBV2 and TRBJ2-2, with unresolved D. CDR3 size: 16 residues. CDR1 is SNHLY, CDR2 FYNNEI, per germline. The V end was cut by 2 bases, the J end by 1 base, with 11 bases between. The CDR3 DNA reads TGTGCCAGCAGTGAACTTATAGCTCTGAACACCGGGGAGCTGTTTTTT. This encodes CASSELIALNTGELFF. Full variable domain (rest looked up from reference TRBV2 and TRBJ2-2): EPEVTQTPSHQVTQMGQEVILRCVPISNHLYFYWYRQILGQKVEFLVSFYNNEISEKSEIFDDQFSVERPDGSNFTLKIRSTKLEDSAMYFCASSELIALNTGELFFGEGSRLTVL.

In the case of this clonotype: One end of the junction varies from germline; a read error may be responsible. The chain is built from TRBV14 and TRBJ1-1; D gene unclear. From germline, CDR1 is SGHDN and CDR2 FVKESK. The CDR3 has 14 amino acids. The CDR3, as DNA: TGCGCCAGCAGCCAAGATGGGCTTAGGACTGAAGCTTTCTTT. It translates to CASSQDGLRTEAFF. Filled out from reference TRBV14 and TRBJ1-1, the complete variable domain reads EAGVTQFPSHSVIEKGQTVTLRCDPISGHDNLYWYRRVMGKEIKFLLHFVKESKQDESGMPNNRFLAERTGGTYSTLKVQPAELEDSGVYFCASSQDGLRTEAFFGQGTRLTVV.

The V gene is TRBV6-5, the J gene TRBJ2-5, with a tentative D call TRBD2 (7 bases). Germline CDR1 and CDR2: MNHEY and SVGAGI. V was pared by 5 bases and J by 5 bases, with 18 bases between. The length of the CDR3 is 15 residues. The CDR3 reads CASSAGGAARETQYF. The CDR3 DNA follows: TGTGCCAGCAGTGCTGGGGGGGCAGCGCGTGAGACCCAGTACTTC.

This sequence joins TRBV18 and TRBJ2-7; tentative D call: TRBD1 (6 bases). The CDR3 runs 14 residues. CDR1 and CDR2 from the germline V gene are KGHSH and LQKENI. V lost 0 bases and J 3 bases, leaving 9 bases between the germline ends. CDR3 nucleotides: TGTGCCAGCTCACCACCGTGGGACAACTACGAGCAGTACTTC. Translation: CASSPPWDNYEQYF. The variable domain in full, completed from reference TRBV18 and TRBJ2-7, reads NAGVMQNPRHLVRRRGQEARLRCSPMKGHSHVYWYRQLPEEGLKFMVYLQKENIIDESGMPKERFSAEFPKEGPSILRIQQVVRGDSAAYFCASSPPWDNYEQYFGPGTRLTVT.

The CDR3, as DNA: TGTGCCAGCAGCGTAGACGGGGCCTTCCAAGAGACCCAGTACTTC. It encodes CASSVDGAFQETQYF. The V and J genes are TRBV9 and TRBJ2-5; D is tentatively TRBD1 or TRBD2 (5 bases each). Trimming shortened V by 0 bases and J by 1 base, and 10 bases separated the two germline ends. Germline assignment: CDR1 SGDLS and CDR2 YYNGEE. This CDR3 has 15 residues.

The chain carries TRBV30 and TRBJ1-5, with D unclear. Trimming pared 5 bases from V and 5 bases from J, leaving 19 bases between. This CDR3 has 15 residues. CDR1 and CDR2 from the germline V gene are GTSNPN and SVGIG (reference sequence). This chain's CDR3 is CAWGPRGGSDQPQHF. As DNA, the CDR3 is TGTGCCTGGGGACCAAGAGGAGGGAGCGATCAGCCCCAGCATTTT.

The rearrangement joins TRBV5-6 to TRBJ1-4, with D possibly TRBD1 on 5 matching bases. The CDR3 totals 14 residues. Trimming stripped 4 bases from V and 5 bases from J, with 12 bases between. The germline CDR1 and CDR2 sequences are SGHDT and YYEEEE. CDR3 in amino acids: CASSPRAGNEKLFF. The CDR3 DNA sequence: TGTGCCAGCAGCCCCAGGGCCGGGAATGAAAAACTGTTTTTT.

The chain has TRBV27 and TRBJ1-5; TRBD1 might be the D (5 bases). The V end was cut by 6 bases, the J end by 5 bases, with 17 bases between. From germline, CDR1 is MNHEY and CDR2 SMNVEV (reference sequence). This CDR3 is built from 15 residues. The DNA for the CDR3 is TGTGCCAGCAGCCCACGGGCCAGGGCCCATCAGCCCCAGCATTTT. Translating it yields CASSPRARAHQPQHF.

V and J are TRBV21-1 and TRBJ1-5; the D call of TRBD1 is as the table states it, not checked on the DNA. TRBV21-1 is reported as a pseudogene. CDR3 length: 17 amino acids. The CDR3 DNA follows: TGTGCCAGCAGCAAAGAATCAGGTACGGGCCGGGGGCAGCCCCAGCATTTT. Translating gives CASSKESGTGRGQPQHF.

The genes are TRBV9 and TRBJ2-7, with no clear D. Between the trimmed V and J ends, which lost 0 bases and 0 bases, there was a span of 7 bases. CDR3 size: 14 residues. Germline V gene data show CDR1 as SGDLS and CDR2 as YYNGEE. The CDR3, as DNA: TGTGCCAGCAGCGTAGGTGGCAACTCCTACGAGCAGTACTTC. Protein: CASSVGGNSYEQYF.

This CDR3 reads CSVEESSYEQYF. In nucleotides, the CDR3 is TGCAGCGTTGAAGAGAGCTCCTACGAGCAGTACTTC. V is TRBV29-1 and J is TRBJ2-7, with unresolved D. This CDR3 comprises 12 residues. Germline V gives CDR1 SQVTM, CDR2 ANQGSEA. The V end was cut by 0 bases, the J end by 0 bases, with 3 bases between.

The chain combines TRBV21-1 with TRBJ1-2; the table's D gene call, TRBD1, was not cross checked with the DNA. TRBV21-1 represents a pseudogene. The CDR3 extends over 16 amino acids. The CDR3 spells CASSKVGGPKDYGYTF. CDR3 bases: TGTGCCAGCAGCAAAGTGGGCGGTCCCAAGGACTATGGCTACACCTTC.

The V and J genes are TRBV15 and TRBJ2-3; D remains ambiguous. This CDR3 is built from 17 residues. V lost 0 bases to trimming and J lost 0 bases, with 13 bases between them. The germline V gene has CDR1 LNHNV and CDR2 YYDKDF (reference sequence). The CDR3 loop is CATSRDSGLPSTDTQYF. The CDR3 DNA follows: TGTGCCACCAGCAGAGATTCCGGGCTACCAAGCACAGATACGCAGTATTTT.

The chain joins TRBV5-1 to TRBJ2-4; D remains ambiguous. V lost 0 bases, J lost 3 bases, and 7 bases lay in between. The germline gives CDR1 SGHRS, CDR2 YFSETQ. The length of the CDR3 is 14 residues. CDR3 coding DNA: TGCGCCAGCAGCTTGGGGCGAGACAAAAACATTCAGTACTTC. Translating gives CASSLGRDKNIQYF.

The CDR3 DNA reads TGTGCCATCAGTGACCCAACCTCCTCCTACAATGAGCAGTTCTTC. The encoded protein is CAISDPTSSYNEQFF. The chain recombines TRBV10-3 with TRBJ2-1, with D unresolved. CDR3 length equals 15 residues. The V and J ends lost 3 bases and 0 bases respectively, with 9 bases between them. Germline-derived CDR1 and CDR2 are ENHRY and SYGVKD.

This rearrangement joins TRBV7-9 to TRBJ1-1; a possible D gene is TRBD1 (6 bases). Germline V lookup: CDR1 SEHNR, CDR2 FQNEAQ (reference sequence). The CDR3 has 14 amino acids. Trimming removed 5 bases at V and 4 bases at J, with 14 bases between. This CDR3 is CASSPGASGTEAFF. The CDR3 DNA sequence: TGTGCCAGCAGCCCGGGGGCTAGTGGCACTGAAGCTTTCTTT.

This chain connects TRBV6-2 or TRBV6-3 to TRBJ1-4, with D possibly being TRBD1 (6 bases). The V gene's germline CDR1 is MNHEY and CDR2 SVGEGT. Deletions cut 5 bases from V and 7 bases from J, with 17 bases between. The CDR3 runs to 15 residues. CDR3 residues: CASSPPRGIGEKLFF. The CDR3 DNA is TGTGCCAGCAGTCCCCCGAGGGGGATCGGTGAAAAACTGTTTTTT.

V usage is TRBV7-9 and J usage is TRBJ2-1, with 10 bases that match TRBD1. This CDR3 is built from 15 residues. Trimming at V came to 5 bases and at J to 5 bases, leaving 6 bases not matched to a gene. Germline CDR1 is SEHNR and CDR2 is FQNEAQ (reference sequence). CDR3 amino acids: CASSPRDRGHNEQFF. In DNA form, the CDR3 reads TGTGCCAGCAGCCCCCGGGACAGGGGTCACAATGAGCAGTTCTTC.

The CDR3: CASTRSGGLEQYF. The CDR3 coding sequence is TGTGCCAGCACCAGAAGCGGGGGGCTTGAGCAGTACTTC. The chain combines TRBV27 with TRBJ2-7; 9 bases agree with TRBD2. Germline V gene sequence: CDR1 MNHEY, CDR2 SMNVEV (reference sequence). This CDR3 has 13 amino acids. With V trimmed by 7 bases and J by 7 bases, 8 bases remained unmatched.

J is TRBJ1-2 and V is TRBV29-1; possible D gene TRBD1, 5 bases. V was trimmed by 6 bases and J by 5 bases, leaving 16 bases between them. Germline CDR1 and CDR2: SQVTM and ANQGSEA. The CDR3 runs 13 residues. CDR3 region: CSVGVDGRYGYTF. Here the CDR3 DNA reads TGCAGCGTGGGGGTCGACGGGAGATATGGCTACACCTTC. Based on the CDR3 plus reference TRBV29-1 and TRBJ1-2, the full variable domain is SAVISQKPSRDICQRGTSLTIQCQVDSQVTMMFWYRQQPGQSLTLIATANQGSEATYESGFVIDKFPISRPNLTFSTLTVSNMSPEDSSIYLCSVGVDGRYGYTFGSGTRLTVV.

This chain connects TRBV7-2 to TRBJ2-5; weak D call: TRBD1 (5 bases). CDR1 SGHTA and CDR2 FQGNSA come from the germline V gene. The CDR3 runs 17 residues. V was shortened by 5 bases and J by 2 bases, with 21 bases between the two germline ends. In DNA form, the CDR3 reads TGTGCCAGCAGCGAACGCGCAGGGCCTAACCTTCAAGAGACCCAGTACTTC. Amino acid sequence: CASSERAGPNLQETQYF.

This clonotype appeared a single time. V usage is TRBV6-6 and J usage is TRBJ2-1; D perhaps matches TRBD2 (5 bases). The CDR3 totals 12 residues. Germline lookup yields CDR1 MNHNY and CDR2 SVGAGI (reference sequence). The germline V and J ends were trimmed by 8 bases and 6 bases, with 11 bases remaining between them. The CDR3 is CASHSGSNEQFF. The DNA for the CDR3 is TGTGCCAGCCATAGTGGGAGCAATGAGCAGTTCTTC.

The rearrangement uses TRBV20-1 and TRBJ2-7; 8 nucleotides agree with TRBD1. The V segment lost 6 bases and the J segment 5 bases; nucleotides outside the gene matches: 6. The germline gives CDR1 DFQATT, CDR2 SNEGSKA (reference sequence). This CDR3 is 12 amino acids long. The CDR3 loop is CSAHQGANEQYF. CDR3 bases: TGCAGTGCGCACCAGGGGGCCAACGAGCAGTACTTC.